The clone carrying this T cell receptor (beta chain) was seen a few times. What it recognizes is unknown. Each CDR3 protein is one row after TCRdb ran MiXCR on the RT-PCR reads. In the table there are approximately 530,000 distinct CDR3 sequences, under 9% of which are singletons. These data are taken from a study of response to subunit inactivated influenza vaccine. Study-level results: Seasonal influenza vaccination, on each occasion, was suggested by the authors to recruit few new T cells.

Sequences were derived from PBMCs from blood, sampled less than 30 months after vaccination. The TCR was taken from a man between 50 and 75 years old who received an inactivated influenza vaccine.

The CDR3 protein is CASSFRAGSYGYTF. CDR3 sequence (DNA): TGTGCCAGCAGCTTTCGCGCCGGGTCCTATGGCTACACCTTC. This chain uses TRBV5-5 with TRBJ1-2, with D unclear. Deletions cut 2 bases from V and 4 bases from J, with 12 bases between. The CDR3 contains 14 residues. The germline gives CDR1 SGHKS, CDR2 YYEKEE (reference sequence).